What follows describes a single T cell receptor (beta chain). What it binds is not known. The data stem from a study of cytomegalovirus exposure and HLA in healthy donors. Assay: immunoSEQ multiplex PCR; the TCRdb copy retains only in-frame clones and omits some. The table has almost 200,000 clones, roughly 81% seen once. Notes on the study in general: Most TCRs appeared rarely, but some public TCRs recurred in many donors.

The CDR3 sequence is 14 residues long. Germline V gives CDR1 MNHNY, CDR2 SVGAGI (reference sequence). V was cut by 5 bases and J by 0 bases, with 7 bases left in between. The chain carries TRBV6-6 and TRBJ1-4; no clear D. This receptor was taken from a woman in her twenties or thirties in good health and CMV-seronegative. Sequencing was done on a sample of PBMCs. The CDR3 DNA reads as TGTGCCAGCAGTCCCGTTTCAACTAATGAAAAACTGTTTTTT. This encodes CASSPVSTNEKLFF.